Shown below are 24 T cell receptor beta chains from a single sample sequenced in a study of T cell clonality in common variable immunodeficiency. The assay was immunoSEQ multiplex PCR, and TCRdb's table has in-frame clones only and misses some. The data show about 64,000 clones, with none appearing a single time. Sequenced material: peripheral blood mononuclear cells. The receptors come from a person between 18 and 75 years old in good health.

The table lists this clone with many counts. The read comes to an end 3 residues before the CDR3 does, leaving the germline J gene to fill in the end. V and J are TRBV12-3 or TRBV12-4 and TRBJ2-1; 10 bases agree with TRBD2. The CDR3 sequence is 15 residues long. The ends lost 1 base at V and 3 bases at J; junction bases unmatched: 0. Partial CDR3 DNA: TGTGCCAGCAGTTTAGAGCGGGGGGGCTACAATGAG. Residues: CASSLERGGYNE. From start to end, the CDR3 is CASSLERGGYNEQFF.

Ten or more counts support this clone. The CDR3 goes on 3 residues after the read ends, and that part is filled in from the germline J gene. This chain uses TRBV7-8 with TRBJ2-5; 11 bases are shared with TRBD2. Germline V CDR1 and CDR2: SGHVS, FQNEAQ. CDR3 length equals 14 residues. With 5 bases clipped from V and 3 bases from J, the junction kept 2 bases outside the gene matches. The DNA read from the CDR3 is TGTGCCAGCAGCCTACTAGCGGGAGAAGAGACC. Translated: CASSLLAGEET. The entire CDR3 reads CASSLLAGEETQYF.

The table lists this clone with many counts. The CDR3 is cut off 3 residues early in the read; its end comes from the germline J gene. The gene calls are TRBV18 and TRBJ2-2; D is uncertain. The CDR3 extends over 17 amino acids. Germline CDR1 reads KGHSH; CDR2 reads LQKENI. Trimming took 1 base from V and 5 from J, leaving 17 bases between them. CDR3 in amino acids: CASSPLAQSARTGELFF. CDR3 DNA, as far as it was read: TGTGCCAGCTCACCACTCGCACAATCCGCAAGGACCGGGGAG.

This clone came up many times. The sequenced CDR3 bases are TGTGCCAGCAGTGAGATGGGAACGGGGAGC. This gives the protein CASSEMGTGS. The whole CDR3 region reads CASSEMGTGSYTF. This sequence joins TRBV2 and TRBJ1-2; D uncertain. The read is 3 residues too short to cover the CDR3 end, so that end is filled in from the germline J gene. This CDR3 comprises 13 residues. Germline CDR1 SNHLY, CDR2 FYNNEI.

The sample holds many counts of this clone. The CDR3 is cut off 3 residues early in the read; its end comes from the germline J gene. This rearrangement joins TRBV20-1 to TRBJ2-2; a weak D match, TRBD1 (7 bases). Looked up from germline, CDR1 is DFQATT and CDR2 is SNEGSKA (reference sequence). V was clipped by 2 bases and J by 5 bases, with 15 bases between them. The CDR3 spans 15 residues. CDR3 sequence reads: CSARTRTGGTGELFF. The sequenced part of the CDR3 DNA is TGCAGTGCTAGAACTAGGACAGGAGGGACCGGGGAG.

This clone appeared many times. The CDR3 sequence is CASSLPRGADVDTEAFF. The DNA read from the CDR3 is TGTGCCAGCAGTCTACCCAGGGGCGCAGATGTAGACACTGAA. The genes are TRBV2 and TRBJ1-1, with a possible D match to TRBD1 (6 bases). The CDR3 end is not reached by the read, which stops 3 residues before it; the germline J gene fills it in. The CDR3 is made up of 17 amino acids. Trimming took off 5 bases at V and 3 bases at J, with 22 bases between the two ends. Germline-derived CDR1 and CDR2 are SNHLY and FYNNEI.

This clone was observed many times. The read terminates 3 residues before the CDR3 end, so the remaining end is supplied by the germline J gene. The genes are TRBV28 and TRBJ2-5; D is ambiguous. The CDR3 is 12 amino acids. V gave up 4 bases and J gave up 4 bases, with 7 bases separating them. CDR1 is MDHEN and CDR2 is SYDVKM in the germline V gene. The sequenced CDR3 bases are TGTGCCAGCAGTTCAGGTGGAGAGACC. Translating it yields CASSSGGET. The whole CDR3 region reads CASSSGGETQYF.

The sample holds many counts of this clone. Read sequence stops 3 residues before the CDR3 end, and the germline J gene provides the missing end. The genes are TRBV7-9 and TRBJ2-3, with D tentatively TRBD1 (5 bases). From germline, CDR1 is SEHNR and CDR2 FQNEAQ (reference sequence). The CDR3 spans 11 residues. The covered CDR3 bases are TGTGCCAGCCAAACAGGTCCCACG. Translated: CASQTGPT. The CDR3 as a whole reads CASQTGPTQYF.

At least ten counts were recorded for this clone. The read ends 3 residues shy of where the CDR3 ends; the end is completed using the germline J gene. This chain connects TRBV29-1 to TRBJ2-1; weak D call: TRBD2 (6 bases). Germline-derived CDR1 and CDR2 are SQVTM and ANQGSEA. V dropped 4 bases and J dropped 7 bases, with 14 bases sitting between them. CDR3 length equals 13 residues. CDR3 DNA, as far as it was read: TGCAGCGTTGCACGGGGGTCTGGAAATGAG. It is translated as CSVARGSGNE. The entire CDR3 reads CSVARGSGNEQFF.

A remark on this clone: The sequenced fragment ends 3 residues before the CDR3 boundary, so the rest is inferred from the germline J gene. This sequence joins TRBV2 and TRBJ2-1; TRBD2 is a possible D gene (6 bases). V was trimmed by 8 bases and J by 9 bases, leaving 17 bases between them. From germline, CDR1 is SNHLY and CDR2 FYNNEI. The CDR3 loop spans 13 amino acids. CDR3 in amino acids: CASGLTVMGEQFF. Partial CDR3 DNA: TGTGCCAGCGGACTAACGGTAATGGGTGAG.

This clone was counted ten times or more. The read is 3 residues too short to cover the CDR3 end, so that end is filled in from the germline J gene. This chain joins TRBV28 and TRBJ2-7; 9 bases align to TRBD1. CDR3 length: 14 amino acids. Germline values: CDR1 MDHEN, CDR2 SYDVKM. V dropped 8 bases and J dropped 6; count of bases not matched to a gene: 11. CDR3 region: CASSTGTGKGEQYF. The part of the CDR3 DNA that was read is TGTGCCAGCTCAACCGGGACAGGGAAGGGCGAG.

In its sample, this clone was seen many times. The read terminates 3 residues ahead of where the CDR3 ends, so the germline J gene completes it. The chain recombines TRBV2 with TRBJ1-5, with 8 bases fitting TRBD1. V shed 5 bases and J 4 bases; nucleotides not matched to a gene: 7. Germline CDR1 is SNHLY and CDR2 is FYNNEI. The CDR3 length is 15 residues. The CDR3 protein is CASSIDRGRNQPQHF. The sequenced CDR3 bases are TGTGCCAGCAGTATTGACAGGGGTCGGAATCAGCCC.

Many counts were recorded for this clone. The CDR3 bases that were read are TGTGCCAGTATTGACAGTTTAAGCACTGAA. This encodes CASIDSLSTE. The entire CDR3 is CASIDSLSTEAFF. The rearrangement joins TRBV19 to TRBJ1-1; possible D gene TRBD1, 5 bases. Sequencing ends 3 residues short of the CDR3 end; the germline J gene provides the rest. Between the trimmed V and J ends, which lost 7 bases and 4 bases, there was a span of 13 bases. Germline V gene lookup returns CDR1 LNHDA and CDR2 SQIVND (reference sequence). The CDR3 consists of 13 residues.

This clone was seen at least ten times. Read coverage stops 3 residues before the CDR3 terminus; the germline J gene supplies the remainder. This sequence joins TRBV19 and TRBJ2-3; D remains unclear. The CDR3 runs 13 residues. Trimming cost V 6 bases and J 4 bases, with 11 bases left between them. Germline CDR1 reads LNHDA; CDR2 reads SQIVND (reference sequence). This chain's CDR3 is CASSGYWADTQYF. CDR3 bases read: TGTGCCAGTAGCGGGTATTGGGCAGATACG.

This clone was picked up many times. The CDR3 end is not reached by the read, which stops 3 residues before it; the germline J gene fills it in. The chain joins TRBV5-5 to TRBJ2-2; D may be TRBD1 (6 bases). Trimming took off 2 bases at V and 5 bases at J, with 10 bases between the two ends. There are 14 residues in the CDR3. Germline-derived CDR1 and CDR2 are SGHKS and YYEKEE (reference sequence). The covered CDR3 bases are TGTGCCAGCAGCTTTGGGACACCAACCGGGGAG. Translation: CASSFGTPTGE. The full CDR3 sequence reads CASSFGTPTGELFF.

This clone showed up many times. The read ends 3 residues shy of where the CDR3 ends; the end is completed using the germline J gene. The rearrangement links TRBV12-3 or TRBV12-4 to TRBJ2-7; 11 nucleotides line up with TRBD2. The CDR3 spans 14 residues. Trimming took 5 bases from V and 5 from J; bases not matched to a gene: 5. Partial CDR3 DNA: TGTGCCAGCAGTCTCTTGACTAGCGGGAACGAG. Amino acid sequence: CASSLLTSGNE. The full CDR3 protein reads CASSLLTSGNEQYF.

Many counts were recorded for this clone. The covered CDR3 bases are TGCGCCAGCAGAGCACAGGACTATGGC. This translates into CASRAQDYG. The full CDR3 reads CASRAQDYGYTF. This chain links TRBV5-1 with TRBJ1-2; the D gene is possibly TRBD1 (5 bases). The read terminates 3 residues before the CDR3 end, so the remaining end is supplied by the germline J gene. The CDR3 contains 12 residues. Per germline, CDR1 SGHRS and CDR2 YFSETQ. The V gene lost 5 bases and the J gene lost 3 bases, with 8 bases spanning the gap.

In this sample, this clone turned up many times. Sequencing ends 3 residues short of the CDR3 end; the germline J gene provides the rest. The chain couples TRBV30 to TRBJ1-6, with D possibly TRBD1 on 6 matching bases. Per germline, CDR1 GTSNPN and CDR2 SVGIG (reference sequence). Trimming took off 1 base at V and 8 bases at J, with 15 bases between the two ends. The CDR3 is 15 amino acids. The CDR3 spells CAWSAPRGRHSPLHF. CDR3 bases read: TGTGCCTGGAGTGCCCCCAGGGGTCGGCATTCACCC.

There are many counts of this clone. The read gets to within 3 residues of the CDR3 end, and the germline J gene fills in the rest. The chain links TRBV7-6 to TRBJ2-5, with TRBD2 identical over 7 bases. The CDR3 contains 16 residues. The V gene's germline CDR1 is SGHVS and CDR2 FNYEAQ. The trim removed 5 bases at V and 3 bases at J, leaving 12 bases unmatched. Here the CDR3 reads CASSPSSGAFKETQYF. Partial CDR3 DNA: TGTGCCAGCAGCCCATCTAGCGGAGCCTTTAAAGAGACC. The variable domain in full, completed from reference TRBV7-6 and TRBJ2-5, reads GAGVSQSPRYKVTKRGQDVALRCDPISGHVSLYWYRQALGQGPEFLTYFNYEAQQDKSGLPNDRFSAERPEGSISTLTIQRTEQRDSAMYRCASSPSSGAFKETQYFGPGTRLLVL.

In this sample, this clone turned up many times. The read is 3 residues too short to cover the CDR3 end, so that end is filled in from the germline J gene. The chain has TRBV23-1 and TRBJ1-1; tentative D call: TRBD1 (6 bases). TRBV23-1 is given ORF status, its function remaining uncertain. This CDR3 has 13 residues. The sequenced part of the CDR3 DNA is TGCGCCAGCAGTCACCCAGGGGCGCGAAAA. It encodes CASSHPGARK. The full CDR3 is CASSHPGARKAFF.

The sample holds many counts of this clone. The missing CDR3 end, 3 residues past where the read stops, is filled in from the germline J gene. This sequence joins TRBV7-2 and TRBJ2-3; possibly TRBD2 for D (5 bases). V gave up 4 bases and J gave up 3 bases, with 11 bases separating them. Germline CDR1 reads SGHTA; CDR2 reads FQGNSA. The CDR3 runs to 14 residues. The CDR3 loop is CASSSPRGTDTQYF. CDR3 DNA, as far as it was read: TGTGCCAGCAGCTCCCCTCGGGGAACAGATACG.

This clone occurred many times. The read ends 3 residues shy of where the CDR3 ends; the end is completed using the germline J gene. This rearrangement joins TRBV5-4 to TRBJ1-1, with 7 nucleotides matching TRBD1. The germline V gene has CDR1 SGHNT and CDR2 YYREEE (reference sequence). V dropped 2 bases and J dropped 2; count of bases not matched to a gene: 3. There are 14 residues in the CDR3. The CDR3 protein is CASSLDRVNTEAFF. The part of the CDR3 DNA that was read is TGTGCCAGCAGCTTAGACAGGGTCAACACTGAA.

At least ten counts were recorded for this clone. The observed sequence ends 3 residues before the CDR3 terminus, with the missing tail filled in from the germline J gene. This rearrangement joins TRBV5-1 to TRBJ1-1; possibly TRBD1 for D (5 bases). Looked up from germline, CDR1 is SGHRS and CDR2 is YFSETQ. V was trimmed by 0 bases and J by 3 bases, leaving 18 bases between them. This CDR3 comprises 17 residues. CDR3 loop: CASSLEGRGEIDTEAFF. Partial CDR3 DNA: TGCGCCAGCAGCTTGGAAGGCAGAGGGGAGATTGACACTGAA.

This clone has a handful of counts. Read data end 3 residues before the CDR3 end; the end is taken from the germline J gene. J is TRBJ2-7 and V is TRBV5-1; 10 nucleotides match TRBD2. Germline loops: CDR1 SGHRS, CDR2 YFSETQ. V was clipped by 2 bases and J by 3 bases; unmatched bases: 8. The CDR3 consists of 16 residues. CDR3 DNA, as far as it was read: TGCGCCAGCAGCTTTAATGTGGCTAGCGGGAGCTACGAG. Its translation: CASSFNVASGSYE. The whole CDR3 sequence reads CASSFNVASGSYEQYF. The variable domain in full, with the rest retrieved from reference TRBV5-1 and TRBJ2-7, is KAGVTQTPRYLIKTRGQQVTLSCSPISGHRSVSWYQQTPGQGLQFLFEYFSETQRNKGNFPGRFSGRQFSNSRSEMNVSTLELGDSALYLCASSFNVASGSYEQYFGPGTRLTVT.